This record covers a single T cell receptor (beta chain). Its target is unknown. Profiling relied on immunoSEQ multiplex PCR, and the TCRdb table lists in-frame clones only, not all of them. The sample has some 93,000 clones, roughly 90% seen once. The CDR3 is 15 residues long. CDR1 is MRHNA and CDR2 is SNTAGT in the germline V gene. J lost 0 bases, V lost 3 bases, and 0 bases had no gene match. This entry is derived from a study of graft-versus-host responses after intestinal transplantation. Study in general: Tacrolimus and steroids were given for three to four years to all recipients after anti-thymocyte globulin induction. Study-wide points: Early post-transplant declines in HvG were associated with peak levels of circulating GvH clones. GvH clones turned up in recipient marrow; some had shown up first in ileum or blood. Where graft-donor T cell macrochimerism was present, patients had high graft-versus-host to host-versus-graft clonal ratios in allografts.

This chain joins TRBV6-4 and TRBJ2-1; 9 bases fit TRBD2. Sequencing was performed on unstimulated CD8+ T cells sorted from spleen or lymph node cells, taken before intestinal transplant. The TCR sequence derives from a human donor who received an intestinal transplant. The CDR3 reads CASSETSGSYNEQFF. The CDR3 DNA follows: TGTGCCAGCAGTGAGACTAGCGGCTCCTACAATGAGCAGTTCTTC.